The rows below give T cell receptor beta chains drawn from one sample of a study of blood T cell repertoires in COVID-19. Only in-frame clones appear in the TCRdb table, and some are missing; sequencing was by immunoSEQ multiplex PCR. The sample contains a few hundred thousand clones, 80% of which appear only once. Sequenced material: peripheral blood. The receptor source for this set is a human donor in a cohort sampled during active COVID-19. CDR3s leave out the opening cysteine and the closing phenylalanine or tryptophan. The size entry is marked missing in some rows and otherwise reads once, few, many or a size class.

ASRIEPRLF | TRBJ1-4 | TRBV2 | NA
ASSLERSANSPLH | TRBJ1-6 | TRBV5-1 | NA
ASTGLQNTGELF | TRBJ2-2 | TRBV6-5 | NA
ASRPMIVRDGYT | TRBJ1-2 | TRBV7-2 | NA
ASSVLAGVADTQY | TRBJ2-3 | TRBV28 | NA
ASSVEGLGGNEQF | TRBJ2-1 | TRBV9 | NA
ASSLYRGGYT | TRBJ1-2 | TRBV7-9 | NA
ASSSTGTLVATEAF | TRBJ1-1 | TRBV27 | NA
ASSVVPSGGAPDTQY | TRBJ2-3 | TRBV9 | NA
SASGTTGNIQY | TRBJ2-4 | TRBV20-1 | NA
ASTRSRDRGGTEAF | TRBJ1-1 | TRBV5-4 | NA
ASSLVGGDRINTEAF | TRBJ1-1 | TRBV7-9 | NA
SASRGSNQPQH | TRBJ1-5 | TRBV20-1 | NA
ASSPDRGGYEQY | TRBJ2-7 | TRBV11-3 | NA
ASSAGQQETQY | TRBJ2-5 | TRBV18 | NA
ASRFRGDSTDTQY | TRBJ2-3 | TRBV19 | NA
ASSLRDYGYT | TRBJ1-2 | TRBV12-3/TRBV12-4 | NA
AWSVLPAGYGYT | TRBJ1-2 | TRBV30 | NA
ASSRAGTYEQY | TRBJ2-7 | TRBV7-9 | NA
ASSLGLAGRKTQY | TRBJ2-5 | TRBV13 | NA
AWMPAGPYEQY | TRBJ2-7 | TRBV30 | NA
ATSLEVPRNEQF | TRBJ2-1 | TRBV24-1 | NA
ASSLLGDYNEQF | TRBJ2-1 | TRBV7-3 | NA
ASSISPPGQPQH | TRBJ1-5 | TRBV19 | NA
ASREGNQPQH | TRBJ1-5 | TRBV25-1 | NA
ASSLAVESGYT | TRBJ1-2 | TRBV5-1 | NA
ASSLARLAGGPADTQY | TRBJ2-3 | TRBV7-9 | NA
ASSLGQAYGYT | TRBJ1-2 | TRBV28 | NA
ASSQVLLAGVLAGELF | TRBJ2-2 | TRBV3-1/TRBV3-2 | NA
ASASQGQPSNEQF | TRBJ2-1 | TRBV7-2 | NA
ASRTGGAGYT | TRBJ1-2 | TRBV28 | NA
AWGRGLATDTQY | TRBJ2-3 | TRBV30 | NA
ASSQGAGEWTEAF | TRBJ1-1 | TRBV3-1/TRBV3-2 | few
ASSFRGGGGETQY | TRBJ2-5 | TRBV13 | NA
ASSFKQGLVYGYT | TRBJ1-2 | TRBV28 | NA
ASSFRTGPGNTIY | TRBJ1-3 | TRBV7-2 | NA
ASSPGGRGTYNEQF | TRBJ2-1 | TRBV5-4 | few
ASSQVGTGDGYT | TRBJ1-2 | TRBV3-1/TRBV3-2 | NA
ASSQGVMNTEAF | TRBJ1-1 | TRBV7-9 | NA
ASSQDGGMRLSEAF | TRBJ1-1 | TRBV4-3 | NA
ASSPPEGAAGYT | TRBJ1-2 | TRBV18 | NA
ASSLGGSGGYT | TRBJ1-2 | TRBV5-1 | few
ASSLYRRSLGEQY | TRBJ2-7 | TRBV28 | NA
ASSQRGPDTQY | TRBJ2-3 | TRBV27 | NA
ASSSKGRTYEQY | TRBJ2-7 | TRBV7-8 | NA
ASSLAGQGAYGYT | TRBJ1-2 | TRBV5-1 | NA
AIYRGQEAPAIQY | TRBJ2-7 | TRBV7-9 | NA
ASSSGTPTLYNEQF | TRBJ2-1 | TRBV5-1 | NA
ASSHATGGGNGYNEQF | TRBJ2-1 | TRBV3-1/TRBV3-2 | once
ASSAGTSHRAF | TRBJ1-1 | TRBV25-1 | NA